This T cell receptor beta chain was recorded in a study of human T cells and chemical hapten exposure. Germline loops: CDR1 MNHEY, CDR2 SVGEGT. Trimming removed 1 base at V and 1 base at J, with 6 bases between. This CDR3 has 14 residues. TCRdb redid the calling of the RACE reads with MiXCR, one entry per CDR3 protein. The sample contains over 50,000 distinct CDR3 sequences, roughly 10% of which appear only once. The time point was: pre-sensitization, week 0. Treatment indicated: therapeutic diphenylcyclopropenone sensitization with weekly scalp DPC. The study extracted total RNA from unfractionated whole blood.

This specimen was whole blood, taken in connection with sensitization to the hapten diphenylcyclopropenone (DPC). The sequence was collected from a woman in her thirties with alopecia areata. Some clones in this sample may be carry-over from other donors' samples. V is TRBV6-2 or TRBV6-3 and J is TRBJ2-3; D unresolved. This CDR3 is CASSYLVGTDTQYF. The CDR3 DNA reads as TGTGCCAGCAGTTACTTGGTTGGCACAGATACGCAGTATTTT.